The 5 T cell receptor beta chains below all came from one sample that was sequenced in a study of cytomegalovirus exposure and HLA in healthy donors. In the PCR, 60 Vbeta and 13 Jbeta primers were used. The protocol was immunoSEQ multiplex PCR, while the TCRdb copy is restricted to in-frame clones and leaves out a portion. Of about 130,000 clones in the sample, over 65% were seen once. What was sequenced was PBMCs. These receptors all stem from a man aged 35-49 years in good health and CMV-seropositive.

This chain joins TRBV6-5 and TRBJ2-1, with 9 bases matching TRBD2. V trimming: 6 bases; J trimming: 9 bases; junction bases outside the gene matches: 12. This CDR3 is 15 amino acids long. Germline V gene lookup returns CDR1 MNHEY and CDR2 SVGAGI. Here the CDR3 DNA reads TGTGCCAGCAGACAAAGTGGCGGGGGGGCCGGTGAGCAGTTCTTC. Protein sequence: CASRQSGGGAGEQFF.

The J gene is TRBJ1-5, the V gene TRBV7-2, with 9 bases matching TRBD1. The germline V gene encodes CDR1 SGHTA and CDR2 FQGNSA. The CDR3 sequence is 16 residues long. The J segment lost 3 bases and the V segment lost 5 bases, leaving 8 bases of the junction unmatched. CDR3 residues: CASSLQGAWSNQPQHF. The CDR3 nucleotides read TGTGCCAGCAGCCTACAGGGGGCCTGGTCCAATCAGCCCCAGCATTTT.

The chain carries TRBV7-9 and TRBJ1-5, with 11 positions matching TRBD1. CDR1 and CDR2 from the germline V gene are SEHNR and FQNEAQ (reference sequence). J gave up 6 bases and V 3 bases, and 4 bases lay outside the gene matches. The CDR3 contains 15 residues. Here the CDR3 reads CASSFDGTGGQPQHF. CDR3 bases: TGTGCCAGCAGCTTCGACGGGACAGGGGGTCAGCCCCAGCATTTT. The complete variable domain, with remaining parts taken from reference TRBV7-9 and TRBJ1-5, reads DTGVSQNPRHKITKRGQNVTFRCDPISEHNRLYWYRQTLGQGPEFLTYFQNEAQLEKSRLLSDRFSAERPKGSFSTLEIQRTEQGDSAMYLCASSFDGTGGQPQHFGDGTRLSIL.

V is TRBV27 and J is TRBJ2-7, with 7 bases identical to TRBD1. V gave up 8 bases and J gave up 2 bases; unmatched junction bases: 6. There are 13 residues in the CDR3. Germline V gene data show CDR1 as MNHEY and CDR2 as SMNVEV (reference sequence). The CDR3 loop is CASSRDRTYEQYF. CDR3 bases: TGTGCCAGCTCCCGGGACAGAACCTACGAGCAGTACTTC.

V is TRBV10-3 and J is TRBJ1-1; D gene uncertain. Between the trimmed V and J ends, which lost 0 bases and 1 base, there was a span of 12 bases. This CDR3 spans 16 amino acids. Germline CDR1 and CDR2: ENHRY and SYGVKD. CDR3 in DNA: TGTGCCATCAGTGAGTCTTTCAGCGATACGAACACTGAAGCTTTCTTT. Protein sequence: CAISESFSDTNTEAFF.